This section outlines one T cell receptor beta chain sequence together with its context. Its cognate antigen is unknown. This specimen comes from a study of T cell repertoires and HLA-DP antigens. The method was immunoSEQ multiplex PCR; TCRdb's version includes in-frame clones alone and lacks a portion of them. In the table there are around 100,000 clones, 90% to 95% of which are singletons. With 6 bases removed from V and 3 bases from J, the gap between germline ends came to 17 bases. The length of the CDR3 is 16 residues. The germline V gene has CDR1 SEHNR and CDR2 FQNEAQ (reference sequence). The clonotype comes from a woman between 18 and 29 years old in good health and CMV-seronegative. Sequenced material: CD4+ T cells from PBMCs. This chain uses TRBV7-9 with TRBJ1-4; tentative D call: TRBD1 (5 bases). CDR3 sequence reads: CASSPDYGGPNEKLFF. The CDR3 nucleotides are TGTGCCAGCAGTCCAGACTACGGGGGACCTAATGAAAAACTGTTTTTT.